The 24 T cell receptor beta chains given below trace back to one sample, sequenced in a study of T cells after yellow fever vaccination. One entry per CDR3 protein, called by TCRdb with MiXCR from the 5' RACE reads. The sample carries some 250,000 distinct CDR3 sequences, approximately 3.6% recorded once. The material was PBMCs, obtained 15 days after the yellow fever booster vaccination. These receptors were taken from a man between 18 and 35 years old who received the YFV17D yellow fever vaccine.

This clonotype was recorded at least ten times. V usage is TRBV7-3 and J usage is TRBJ1-5; no clear D gene. Germline V gene data show CDR1 as SGHTA and CDR2 as FQGTGA. The CDR3 runs 9 residues. CDR3 loop: CAAGQPQHF. The CDR3 DNA sequence: TGTGCGGCGGGACAGCCCCAGCATTTT. Supplemented by reference TRBV7-3 and TRBJ1-5, the full variable domain reads GAGVSQTPSNKVTEKGKYVELRCDPISGHTALYWYRQSLGQGPEFLIYFQGTGAADDSGLPNDRFFAVRPEGSVSTLKIQRTERGDSAVYLCAAGQPQHFGDGTRLSIL.

This clonotype was seen repeatedly, ten times or more. The V call is TRBV27, the J call TRBJ2-7; tentatively, D is TRBD1 (6 bases). The V gene lost 9 bases and the J gene lost 5 bases, with 14 bases spanning the gap. This CDR3 comprises 12 residues. In germline, CDR1 is MNHEY, CDR2 SMNVEV (reference sequence). CDR3 DNA sequence: TGTGCCAGTTATAACAGGGTAAACGAGCAGTACTTC. It translates to CASYNRVNEQYF.

Turning to this clonotype: This may be a read error, as it is one base from a much larger clone. The genes are TRBV10-3 and TRBJ2-2; tentatively, D is TRBD2 (6 bases). The CDR3 covers 16 residues. V was trimmed by 5 bases and J by 0 bases, leaving 13 bases between them. The germline gives CDR1 ENHRY, CDR2 SYGVKD. The chain's CDR3 is CAISFRPGANTGELFF. The CDR3 DNA reads TGTGCCATCAGTTTTAGACCGGGGGCGAACACCGGGGAGCTGTTTTTT.

There are many counts of this clonotype. The chain employs TRBV4-2 and TRBJ2-2; 7 bases are a match to TRBD2. The CDR3 runs 18 residues. Trimming cost V 0 bases and J 1 base; bases outside gene matches: 8. The V gene's germline CDR1 is LGHNA and CDR2 YNFKEQ. The DNA for the CDR3 is TGTGCCAGCAGCCAAGATCATTATGGCGGGGGGAACACCGGGGAGCTGTTTTTT. It encodes CASSQDHYGGGNTGELFF.

This clonotype was seen many times. The J gene is TRBJ2-7, the V gene TRBV7-3; 11 bases line up with TRBD1. Germline trimming cut 5 bases from V and 5 bases from J; bases unmatched to any gene: 5. The CDR3 runs to 14 residues. Germline assignment: CDR1 SGHTA and CDR2 FQGTGA. The CDR3 DNA follows: TGTGCCAGCAGCCCCGGGACAGGGGGGAACGAGCAGTACTTC. This sequence encodes CASSPGTGGNEQYF.

In this sample, this clonotype turned up many times. The V gene is TRBV5-1, the J gene TRBJ1-1; D gene unclear. Trimming pared 4 bases from V and 1 base from J, leaving 14 bases between. In germline, CDR1 is SGHRS, CDR2 YFSETQ. The CDR3 is 15 residues long. CDR3 DNA: TGCGCCAGCAGCCCCTTAGACACTTCGAACACTGAAGCTTTCTTT. Translated: CASSPLDTSNTEAFF.

This clonotype was found many times. The chain carries TRBV2 and TRBJ2-7; 7 bases agree with TRBD1. The CDR3 totals 15 residues. The ends lost 6 bases at V and 4 bases at J; junction bases unmatched: 12. CDR1 and CDR2 from the germline V gene are SNHLY and FYNNEI. The CDR3 here is CASRPDRALTYEQYF. The CDR3, as DNA: TGTGCCAGCAGACCCGACAGGGCCCTTACTTACGAGCAGTACTTC.

In its sample, this clonotype was seen many times. The rearrangement joins TRBV7-9 to TRBJ2-2; D is undetermined. Germline V gene data show CDR1 as SEHNR and CDR2 as FQNEAQ (reference sequence). The length of the CDR3 is 16 residues. V shed 5 bases and J shed 0 bases, with 13 bases lying between them. Here the CDR3 reads CASSAGRATNTGELFF. CDR3 nucleotides: TGTGCCAGCAGCGCCGGCCGGGCCACGAACACCGGGGAGCTGTTTTTT. The full variable domain, rest sourced from reference TRBV7-9 and TRBJ2-2, is DTGVSQNPRHKITKRGQNVTFRCDPISEHNRLYWYRQTLGQGPEFLTYFQNEAQLEKSRLLSDRFSAERPKGSFSTLEIQRTEQGDSAMYLCASSAGRATNTGELFFGEGSRLTVL.

At least ten counts were recorded for this clonotype. The chain is built from TRBV7-9 and TRBJ1-5; D is unresolved. The germline V and J ends were trimmed by 6 bases and 7 bases, with 10 bases remaining between them. Germline CDR1 and CDR2: SEHNR and FQNEAQ (reference sequence). The CDR3 is 12 residues long. For the CDR3, the DNA is TGTGCCAGCAGTCCCGACGGACAGCCCCAGCATTTT. Translating gives CASSPDGQPQHF.

This clonotype was detected ten times or more. The V and J genes are TRBV7-9 and TRBJ1-4, with TRBD1 matching 7 bases. The CDR3 consists of 15 residues. In germline, CDR1 is SEHNR, CDR2 FQNEAQ (reference sequence). J lost 4 bases, V lost 5 bases, and 7 bases had no gene match. The CDR3 spells CASSTPGTVNEKLFF. The CDR3 DNA sequence: TGTGCCAGCAGCACTCCCGGGACAGTTAATGAAAAACTGTTTTTT. The full variable domain, with the rest looked up from reference TRBV7-9 and TRBJ1-4, is DTGVSQNPRHKITKRGQNVTFRCDPISEHNRLYWYRQTLGQGPEFLTYFQNEAQLEKSRLLSDRFSAERPKGSFSTLEIQRTEQGDSAMYLCASSTPGTVNEKLFFGSGTQLSVL.

The sample holds many counts of this clonotype. This chain uses TRBV19 with TRBJ1-5; D is ambiguous. V lost 5 bases, J lost 0 bases, and 8 bases lay in between. CDR1 LNHDA and CDR2 SQIVND come from the germline V gene (reference sequence). The CDR3 is 14 residues long. CDR3 DNA sequence: TGTGCCAGTAGTTCGACACATAGCAATCAGCCCCAGCATTTT. Its protein product is CASSSTHSNQPQHF.

This clonotype was counted many times. The chain uses TRBV7-9 and TRBJ1-1, with TRBD1 matching 7 bases. The germline V gene encodes CDR1 SEHNR and CDR2 FQNEAQ (reference sequence). The ends lost 6 bases at V and 5 bases at J; junction bases unmatched: 12. The CDR3 sequence is 15 residues long. CDR3 bases: TGTGCCAGCAGTTCTACGACAGGGTGGTTGACTGAAGCTTTCTTT. Protein: CASSSTTGWLTEAFF.

This clonotype was detected many times. V and J are TRBV5-1 and TRBJ2-5; TRBD2 aligns across 10 bases. This CDR3 is 15 amino acids long. In germline, CDR1 is SGHRS, CDR2 YFSETQ. With 4 bases clipped from V and 1 base from J, the junction kept 4 bases outside the gene matches. The CDR3 region has the DNA TGCGCCAGCAGCCCCGGGACTAGCGTCCAAGAGACCCAGTACTTC. It specifies CASSPGTSVQETQYF.

This clonotype was counted at least ten times. One junction end does not reproduce the germline sequence, and a read error may be involved. V and J are TRBV4-3 and TRBJ2-5; 8 bases align to TRBD1. Germline CDR1 and CDR2: LGHNA and YSLEER. The length of the CDR3 is 18 residues. CDR3 DNA sequence: TGCGCCAGCAGCAAAGAGGGGACAGGCCCCCAGTACCAAGAGACCCAGTACTTC. Translating it yields CASSKEGTGPQYQETQYF.

This clonotype was detected ten times or more. The rearrangement joins TRBV15 to TRBJ1-4; D is possibly TRBD1 (6 bases). Germline loops: CDR1 LNHNV, CDR2 YYDKDF (reference sequence). The CDR3 spans 14 residues. Trimming cost V 0 bases and J 8 bases, with 10 bases left between them. In DNA, the CDR3 is TGTGCCACCAGCAGAGACAGGGGAGAGGAAAAACTGTTTTTT. This codes for CATSRDRGEEKLFF.

This clonotype was picked up many times. V usage is TRBV28 and J usage is TRBJ2-6; the D is unclear. The CDR3 has 16 residues. V lost 6 bases to trimming and J lost 0 bases, with 12 bases between them. In germline, CDR1 is MDHEN, CDR2 SYDVKM. Here the CDR3 DNA reads TGTGCCAGCAGGCGTATTCAGAACTCTGGGGCCAACGTCCTGACTTTC. This gives the protein CASRRIQNSGANVLTF.

The sample holds a few counts of this clonotype. The rearrangement links TRBV5-8 to TRBJ2-3; TRBD2 matches 9 bases. Germline V gene data show CDR1 as SGHTS and CDR2 as YDEGEE. Unmatched junction bases numbered 7, after V lost 4 bases and J lost 1 base. There are 16 residues in the CDR3. This CDR3 is CASSRGGASGTDTQYF. CDR3 DNA sequence: TGTGCCAGCAGCCGCGGGGGGGCCTCAGGCACAGATACGCAGTATTTT. The full variable domain, in which reference TRBV5-8 and TRBJ2-3 provide the parts outside the CDR3, is EAGVTQSPTHLIKTRGQQATLRCSPISGHTSVYWYQQALGLGLQFLLWYDEGEERNRGNFPPRFSGRQFPNYSSELNVNALELEDSALYLCASSRGGASGTDTQYFGPGTRLTVL.

This clonotype was recorded at least ten times. This sequence joins TRBV14 and TRBJ2-7, with 7 bases aligning to TRBD2. The V and J ends lost 0 bases and 3 bases, in that order; junction bases with no gene match: 11. Germline values: CDR1 SGHDN, CDR2 FVKESK. The CDR3 is made up of 17 amino acids. The CDR3 protein is CASSQDRAGDYFYEQYF. The DNA of the CDR3 is TGTGCCAGCAGCCAAGATCGGGCGGGGGACTACTTCTACGAGCAGTACTTC.

The CDR3 loop reads CASSQGLARDTQYF. The CDR3 DNA follows: TGTGCCAGCAGCCAAGGACTAGCAAGAGATACGCAGTATTTT. This chain uses TRBV5-6 with TRBJ2-3, with 8 bases identical to TRBD2. The CDR3 totals 14 residues. Germline CDR1 and CDR2: SGHDT and YYEEEE. With 4 bases clipped from V and 5 bases from J, the junction kept 6 bases outside the gene matches.

The chain employs TRBV20-1 and TRBJ1-2; D ambiguous. The CDR3 spans 11 residues. The V end was cut by 6 bases, the J end by 8 bases, with 13 bases between. CDR1 is DFQATT and CDR2 is SNEGSKA in the germline V gene (reference sequence). CDR3 nucleotide sequence: TGCAGTGCCGACCCGGGGTTCGGCTACACCTTC. Translation: CSADPGFGYTF.

This clonotype has at least ten counts. The gene calls are TRBV7-9 and TRBJ2-5; D is unresolved. The CDR3 contains 11 residues. The V and J ends lost 3 bases and 14 bases respectively, with 13 bases between them. From germline, CDR1 is SEHNR and CDR2 FQNEAQ (reference sequence). The chain's CDR3 is CASSFGVSKYF. The CDR3 DNA sequence: TGTGCCAGCAGCTTCGGAGTGTCGAAATACTTC.

This clonotype was counted at least ten times. V usage is TRBV11-2 and J usage is TRBJ1-5; D gene uncertain. Germline CDR1 reads SGHAT; CDR2 reads FQNNGV. This CDR3 has 14 amino acids. V dropped 5 bases and J dropped 3 bases, with 11 bases sitting between them. CDR3 sequence: CASSPDVDNQPQHF. The CDR3 DNA sequence: TGTGCCAGCAGCCCCGACGTGGACAATCAGCCCCAGCATTTT.

This clonotype was seen many times. This chain joins TRBV7-9 and TRBJ2-4, with TRBD1 matching 8 bases. CDR1 and CDR2 from the germline V gene are SEHNR and FQNEAQ (reference sequence). V dropped 5 bases and J dropped 1; count of bases not matched to a gene: 4. The CDR3 has 15 residues. The CDR3 protein is CASSPRTGAKNIQYF. The CDR3 coding sequence is TGTGCCAGCAGCCCGCGGACAGGGGCCAAAAACATTCAGTACTTC.

This clonotype was observed many times. The chain combines TRBV4-2 with TRBJ1-4, with D possibly TRBD1 on 5 matching bases. The CDR3 runs to 15 residues. Trimming took 0 bases from V and 3 from J, leaving 8 bases between them. The germline CDR1 and CDR2 sequences are LGHNA and YNFKEQ. CDR3 amino acids: CASSQEKGPNEKLFF. The CDR3 DNA follows: TGTGCCAGCAGCCAAGAAAAGGGGCCTAATGAAAAACTGTTTTTT.